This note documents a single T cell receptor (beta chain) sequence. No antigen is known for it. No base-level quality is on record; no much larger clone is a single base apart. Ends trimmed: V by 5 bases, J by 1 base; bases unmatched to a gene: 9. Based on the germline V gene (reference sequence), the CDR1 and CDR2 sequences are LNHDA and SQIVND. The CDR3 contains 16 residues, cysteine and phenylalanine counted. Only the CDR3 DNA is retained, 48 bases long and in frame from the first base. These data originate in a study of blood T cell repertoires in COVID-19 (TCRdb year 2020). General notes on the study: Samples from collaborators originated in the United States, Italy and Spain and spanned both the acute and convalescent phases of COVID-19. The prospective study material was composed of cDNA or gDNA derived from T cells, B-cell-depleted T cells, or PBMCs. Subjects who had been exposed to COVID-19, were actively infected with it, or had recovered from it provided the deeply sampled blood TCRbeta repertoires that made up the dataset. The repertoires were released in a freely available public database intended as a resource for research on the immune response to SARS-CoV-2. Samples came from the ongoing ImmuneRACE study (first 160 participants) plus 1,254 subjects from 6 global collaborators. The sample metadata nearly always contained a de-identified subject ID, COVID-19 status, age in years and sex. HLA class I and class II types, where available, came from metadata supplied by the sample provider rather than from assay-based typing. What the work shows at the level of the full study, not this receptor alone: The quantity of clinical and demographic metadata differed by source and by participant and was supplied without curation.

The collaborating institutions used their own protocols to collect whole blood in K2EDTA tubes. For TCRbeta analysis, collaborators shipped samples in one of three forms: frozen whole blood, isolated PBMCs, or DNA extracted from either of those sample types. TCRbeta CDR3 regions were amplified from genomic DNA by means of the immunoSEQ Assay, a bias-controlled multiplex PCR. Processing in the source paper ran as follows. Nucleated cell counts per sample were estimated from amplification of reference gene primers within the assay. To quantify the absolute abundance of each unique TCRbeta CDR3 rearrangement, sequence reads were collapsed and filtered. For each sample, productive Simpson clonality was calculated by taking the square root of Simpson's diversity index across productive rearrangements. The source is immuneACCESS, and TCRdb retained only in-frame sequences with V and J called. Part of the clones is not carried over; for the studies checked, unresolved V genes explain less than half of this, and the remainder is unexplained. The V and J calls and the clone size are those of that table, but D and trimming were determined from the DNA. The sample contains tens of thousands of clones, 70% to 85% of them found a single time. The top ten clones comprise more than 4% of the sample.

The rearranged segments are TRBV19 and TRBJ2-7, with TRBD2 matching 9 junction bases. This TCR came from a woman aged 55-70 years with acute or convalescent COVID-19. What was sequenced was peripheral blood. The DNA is TGTGCCAGTAGTGTATCAGCGGGGGGAATATCCTACGAGCAGTACTTC. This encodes CASSVSAGGISYEQYF.